Each of the 23 T cell receptor beta chains below was sequenced from the same sample in a study of T-cell reconstitution after alpha-beta-depleted transplantation in children (dated by TCRdb to about 2016). Libraries came from PCR. The listed sequencing device is Illumina HiSeq 2500. TCR libraries were prepared with molecular barcoding, using unique molecular identifiers to normalize TCRbeta repertoire quantification. TCRdb reanalyzed the raw reads on its own, using fastp at Q25 for trimming and MiXCR for clone calling, and kept in-frame beta chains. When rows share a CDR3 protein, they turn into one entry using the most common DNA and genes. This sample has around 450,000 distinct CDR3 sequences in its table, and 10% of those were observed once. Roughly 2% of the sample is taken by the ten largest. Taken with the paper, the label for treatment or condition translates to: allogeneic hematopoietic cell transplantation with graft depleted of TCRalphabeta T cells and CD19 B cells.

The sample in question was PBMCs, obtained before TCRalphabeta/CD19-depleted stem cell transplant. Receptors were obtained from a child under 10 years old with inherited bone marrow failure, due to receive a stem cell transplant.

This clonotype was picked up many times. The chain employs TRBV27 and TRBJ2-7; TRBD1 agrees at 10 bases. V lost 4 bases and J lost 3; bases outside the gene matches: 6. Germline-derived CDR1 and CDR2 are MNHEY and SMNVEV (reference sequence). CDR3 length: 15 residues. The CDR3 region is CASSWAGQGDYEQYF. CDR3 nucleotides: TGTGCCAGCAGTTGGGCAGGACAGGGGGACTACGAGCAGTACTTC.

For this clonotype: Since a much larger clone is just one base distant, this may be a read error. This chain joins TRBV7-2 and TRBJ2-1, with 10 positions matching TRBD2. This CDR3 comprises 15 residues. Germline CDR1 SGHTA, CDR2 FQGNSA. CDR3 region: CASSFGPSGSRRQIF. CDR3 in DNA: TGTGCCAGCAGCTTTGGGCCTAGCGGGAGTAGGCGGCAGATCTTC.

The sample holds a few counts of this clonotype. The CDR3 region is CASSLPDRPGNEQFF. CDR3 DNA: TGTGCCAGCAGCTTACCCGACAGGCCCGGCAATGAGCAGTTCTTC. V usage is TRBV11-2 and J usage is TRBJ2-1; tentatively, D is TRBD1 (6 bases). This CDR3 region has 15 residues. The germline V gene has CDR1 SGHAT and CDR2 FQNNGV. Trimming took off 2 bases at V and 6 bases at J, with 14 bases between the two ends.

This clonotype was seen at least ten times. The rearrangement links TRBV30 to TRBJ2-3, with TRBD2 as a possible D gene (5 bases). Trimming pared 2 bases from V and 2 bases from J, leaving 14 bases between. The CDR3 length is 15 residues. Germline assignment: CDR1 GTSNPN and CDR2 SVGIG (reference sequence). DNA for the CDR3: TGTGCCTGGAGTCGCGGGCGTACATACACAGATACGCAGTATTTT. This encodes CAWSRGRTYTDTQYF.

This clonotype was seen ten or more times. The chain is built from TRBV4-3 and TRBJ2-7, with a weak D call TRBD2 (5 bases). The CDR3 sequence is 17 residues long. The V and J ends lost 0 bases and 3 bases respectively, with 18 bases between them. Per germline, CDR1 LGHNA and CDR2 YSLEER. The DNA for the CDR3 is TGCGCCAGCAGCCAAGATTTGCTGAAGTCCGGGGACTACGAGCAGTACTTC. Protein product: CASSQDLLKSGDYEQYF.

This clonotype turned up a few times. CDR3 coding DNA: TGCAGTGCTAGAGGGGATTACCGGGACATATGGGGCGGGGAGCTGTTTTTT. It yields the protein CSARGDYRDIWGGELFF. V and J are TRBV20-1 and TRBJ2-2; maybe TRBD1 (6 bases). Germline-derived CDR1 and CDR2 are DFQATT and SNEGSKA (reference sequence). The V gene lost 1 base and the J gene lost 7 bases, with 22 bases spanning the gap. This CDR3 has 17 residues.

This clonotype came up a few times. This chain links TRBV12-3 or TRBV12-4 with TRBJ2-1; 12 bases line up with TRBD2. This CDR3 has 15 amino acids. V lost 2 bases and J lost 9; bases outside the gene matches: 5. CDR3 nucleotides: TGTGCCAGCAGTTTACGGACTAGCGGGGAGCGTGAGCAGTTCTTC. This translates into CASSLRTSGEREQFF.

This clonotype was seen ten or more times. V usage is TRBV6-5 and J usage is TRBJ2-7, with unresolved D. This CDR3 has 12 amino acids. From germline, CDR1 is MNHEY and CDR2 SVGAGI. The ends were cut back, 4 bases at V and 2 bases at J, with 6 bases in the middle. The CDR3 sequence: CASSSRAYEQYF. In nucleotides, the CDR3 is TGTGCCAGCAGTTCCCGGGCCTACGAGCAGTACTTC.

This clonotype occurred many times. The chain couples TRBV6-1 to TRBJ1-2, with 7 bases aligning to TRBD1. The CDR3 contains 14 residues. Trimming cost V 0 bases and J 8 bases; bases outside gene matches: 6. Germline V gene data show CDR1 as MNHNS and CDR2 as SASEGT. This CDR3 is CASSEAVDRDGYTF. The DNA of the CDR3 is TGTGCCAGCAGTGAAGCAGTCGACAGGGACGGCTACACCTTC.

There are a few counts of this clonotype. The V call is TRBV20-1, the J call TRBJ1-2; a possible D gene is TRBD1 (5 bases). Trimming pared 4 bases from V and 7 bases from J, leaving 16 bases between. The CDR3 spans 13 residues. Per the germline V gene, CDR1 is DFQATT and CDR2 is SNEGSKA (reference sequence). As DNA, the CDR3 is TGCAGTGCTAAAGGTCAGGGTACGGGTGGCTACACCTTC. Translation gives CSAKGQGTGGYTF.

CDR3 bases: TGTGCCAGCAGTTATTGGGGGGACGAGCAGTACTTC. Its protein is CASSYWGDEQYF. The chain couples TRBV6-6 to TRBJ2-7, with D maybe TRBD2 (6 bases). The V gene lost 3 bases and the J gene lost 5 bases, with 8 bases spanning the gap. Germline V gives CDR1 MNHNY, CDR2 SVGAGI (reference sequence). The CDR3 is 12 residues long.

This clonotype was seen ten or more times. The DNA for the CDR3 is TGCAGCTCCCGACTAGCGGGCAACAATGAGCAGTTCTTC. As protein: CSSRLAGNNEQFF. The chain uses TRBV29-1 and TRBJ2-1; 10 bases match TRBD2. The CDR3 consists of 13 residues. V was clipped by 8 bases and J by 5 bases; unmatched bases: 6. Per germline, CDR1 SQVTM and CDR2 ANQGSEA.

The DNA for the CDR3 is TGTGCCAGCAGCCTTGGGACTAGCGGGGTTGATGAGCAGTTCTTC. This sequence encodes CASSLGTSGVDEQFF. This chain joins TRBV7-8 and TRBJ2-1, with TRBD2 matching over 13 bases. In germline, CDR1 is SGHVS, CDR2 FQNEAQ. The length of the CDR3 is 15 residues. J lost 8 bases, V lost 5 bases, and 6 bases had no gene match.

This clonotype has at least ten counts. The V and J genes are TRBV29-1 and TRBJ1-3; D call uncertain. The CDR3 runs to 13 residues. The V end was cut by 4 bases, the J end by 0 bases, with 7 bases between. Germline lookup yields CDR1 SQVTM and CDR2 ANQGSEA. This chain's CDR3 is CSVGGSSGNTIYF. Here the CDR3 DNA reads TGCAGCGTTGGAGGTAGCTCTGGAAACACCATATATTTT.

The chain carries TRBV28 and TRBJ1-1, with TRBD1 as a possible D gene (6 bases). Germline V gene sequence: CDR1 MDHEN, CDR2 SYDVKM. V shed 3 bases and J shed 3 bases, with 11 bases lying between them. The CDR3 extends over 14 amino acids. The DNA of the CDR3 is TGTGCCAGCAGTTTTCGGGACATAGACACTGAAGCTTTCTTT. Protein: CASSFRDIDTEAFF. The whole variable domain, remainder taken from reference TRBV28 and TRBJ1-1, is DVKVTQSSRYLVKRTGEKVFLECVQDMDHENMFWYRQDPGLGLRLIYFSYDVKMKEKGDIPEGYSVSREKKERFSLILESASTNQTSMYLCASSFRDIDTEAFFGQGTRLTVV.

This clonotype came up many times. The J gene is TRBJ2-1, the V gene TRBV7-9, with a possible D match to TRBD2 (5 bases). CDR1 SEHNR and CDR2 FQNEAQ come from the germline V gene (reference sequence). This CDR3 has 11 amino acids. Trimming stripped 5 bases from V and 14 bases from J, with 13 bases between. CDR3 DNA: TGTGCCAGCAGCCCTAATACCGGGGAGTTCTTC. This translates into CASSPNTGEFF.

This clonotype was seen many times. The chain is built from TRBV15 and TRBJ2-2; D is unclear. Germline-derived CDR1 and CDR2 are LNHNV and YYDKDF (reference sequence). Trimming removed 4 bases from V and 6 bases from J, with 9 bases in between. There are 13 residues in the CDR3. The CDR3 protein is CATSTHTPGELFF. CDR3 sequence (DNA): TGTGCCACCAGCACTCACACTCCCGGGGAGCTGTTTTTT. Looking up the rest from reference TRBV15 and TRBJ2-2 gives the full variable domain: DAMVIQNPRYQVTQFGKPVTLSCSQTLNHNVMYWYQQKSSQAPKLLFHYYDKDFNNEADTPDNFQSRRPNTSFCFLDIRSPGLGDTAMYLCATSTHTPGELFFGEGSRLTVL.

This clonotype was picked up many times. This chain joins TRBV7-8 and TRBJ2-1; TRBD1 matches at 7 bases. This CDR3 spans 13 amino acids. Losses at the gene ends were 5 bases for V and 5 bases for J; bases not matched to a gene: 3. CDR1 is SGHVS and CDR2 is FQNEAQ in the germline V gene. The DNA of the CDR3 is TGTGCCAGCAGCCAGGGGGTCCACAATGAGCAGTTCTTC. This translates into CASSQGVHNEQFF.

At least ten counts were recorded for this clonotype. The gene calls are TRBV5-1 and TRBJ2-3; a possible D gene is TRBD2 (6 bases). Trimming stripped 7 bases from V and 3 bases from J, with 21 bases between. Germline CDR1 is SGHRS and CDR2 is YFSETQ. This CDR3 comprises 16 residues. CDR3 protein: CASSQLIGLTTDTQYF. The CDR3 DNA reads TGCGCCAGCTCCCAATTGATTGGACTAACTACAGATACGCAGTATTTT.

In its sample, this clonotype was seen many times. The chain recombines TRBV4-1 with TRBJ1-5; possibly TRBD1 for D (5 bases). Trimming left V 5 bases short and J 2 bases short, with 16 bases between. The CDR3 has 16 amino acids. Germline V gives CDR1 MGHRA, CDR2 YSYEKL. The CDR3 reads CASSEGSSLGNQPQHF. The CDR3 region has the DNA TGCGCCAGCAGCGAGGGGAGTAGCTTAGGCAATCAGCCCCAGCATTTT.

The table lists this clonotype with many counts. The chain is built from TRBV20-1 and TRBJ1-1, with 7 nucleotides matching TRBD1. The CDR3 consists of 15 residues. Unmatched junction bases numbered 6, after V lost 1 base and J lost 1 base. Germline V gene lookup returns CDR1 DFQATT and CDR2 SNEGSKA (reference sequence). The CDR3 loop reads CSARGLTGRNTEAFF. CDR3 coding DNA: TGCAGTGCTAGAGGTTTGACAGGGAGGAACACTGAAGCTTTCTTT.

This clonotype was detected many times. The gene calls are TRBV9 and TRBJ2-7, with no clear D. CDR3 length: 16 residues. The V end lost 0 bases, the J end lost 3 bases, and 16 bases lay between the germline ends. From germline, CDR1 is SGDLS and CDR2 YYNGEE. The CDR3 DNA is TGTGCCAGCAGCGTAGATGGGTCTAGTGGGTTCTACGAGCAGTACTTC. As protein: CASSVDGSSGFYEQYF.

This clonotype was observed a few times. This rearrangement joins TRBV2 to TRBJ2-2; D possibly corresponds to TRBD1 (6 bases). Germline V CDR1 and CDR2: SNHLY, FYNNEI. This CDR3 has 15 amino acids. Between the trimmed V and J ends, which lost 6 bases and 7 bases, there was a span of 18 bases. CDR3: CASRRRTAGGGELFF. The CDR3 region has the DNA TGTGCCAGCAGGAGGCGGACAGCTGGAGGCGGGGAGCTGTTTTTT.